Following are 21 T cell receptor beta chains from one sample sequenced in a study of T cells in Graves' hyperthyroidism and ophthalmopathy (dated by TCRdb to between 2018 and 2020). Libraries were prepared through multiplex PCR. These reads were obtained on an Illumina HiSeq 2000. The TCR beta CDR3 regions were amplified from the RNA transcripts. The TCR CDR3 was subjected to a first round of RT-PCR using the HTBI primer set and the Qiagen OneStep RT-PCR kit. In TCRdb, the public reads were trimmed at Q25 with fastp and aligned with MiXCR, with productive beta chains retained. Every distinct CDR3 protein forms one entry, paired with its most common genes and DNA. The sample yields some 490,000 distinct CDR3 sequences; around 15% were counted once. The ten largest clonotypes hold 25% to 30% of the sample. The sequencing input was blood. The receptors shown here come from a woman in her twenties or thirties with Graves' ophthalmopathy.

Regarding this clonotype: This may arise from a read error, as a much more abundant clone is one base away. The gene calls are TRBV29-1 and TRBJ2-1; 11 bases match TRBD2. The DNA end lines up better with TRBJ2-7; the J call may be wrong. CDR3 length: 14 amino acids. CDR1 is SQVTM, CDR2 ANQGSEA, per germline. The CDR3 is CSVATSGGYNEQYF. CDR3 DNA: TGCAGCGTGGCAACTAGCGGGGGTTACAATGAGCAGTACTTC.

The sample holds many counts of this clonotype. The chain uses TRBV28 and TRBJ2-1, with TRBD1 matching over 12 bases. The CDR3 loop spans 16 amino acids. Trimming took 1 base from V and 6 from J; bases not matched to a gene: 4. Germline loops: CDR1 MDHEN, CDR2 SYDVKM. The CDR3 reads CASSLLQGQGANEQFF. CDR3 DNA sequence: TGTGCCAGCAGTTTATTACAGGGACAGGGGGCCAATGAGCAGTTCTTC. Complete variable domain (other parts from reference TRBV28 and TRBJ2-1): DVKVTQSSRYLVKRTGEKVFLECVQDMDHENMFWYRQDPGLGLRLIYFSYDVKMKEKGDIPEGYSVSREKKERFSLILESASTNQTSMYLCASSLLQGQGANEQFFGPGTRLTVL.

This clonotype occurred a few times. The chain uses TRBV7-3 and TRBJ1-2; D unresolved. The CDR3 is made up of 13 amino acids. V lost 4 bases, J lost 4 bases, and 10 bases lay in between. CDR1 SGHTA and CDR2 FQGTGA come from the germline V gene. CDR3 sequence (DNA): TGTGCCAGCAGCTCCCGAGAGGGCTATGGCTACACCTTC. It is translated as CASSSREGYGYTF.

A remark on this clonotype: The conserved final phenylalanine or tryptophan is absent from the CDR3, which likely points to a read error. V is TRBV3-1 and J is TRBJ2-2; the match to TRBD1 covers 9 bases. The germline V gene has CDR1 LGHDT and CDR2 YNNKEL (reference sequence). Trimming took 8 bases from V and 6 from J; bases not matched to a gene: 4. CDR3 length equals 13 residues. CDR3 in amino acids: CASSDRGSGELFS. Here the CDR3 DNA reads TGTGCCAGCTCGGACAGGGGATCCGGGGAGCTGTTTTCT.

This clonotype was observed a handful of times. This rearrangement joins TRBV27 to TRBJ2-2, with D uncertain. The CDR3 covers 12 residues. CDR1 and CDR2 from the germline V gene are MNHEY and SMNVEV (reference sequence). The V end lost 5 bases, the J end lost 8 bases, and 9 bases lay between the germline ends. The CDR3 region is CASSTLLGELFF. CDR3 bases: TGTGCCAGCAGTACCCTATTGGGGGAGCTGTTTTTT.

The chain recombines TRBV6-1 with TRBJ2-3; 10 positions agree with TRBD1. Unmatched junction bases numbered 7, after V lost 4 bases and J lost 3 bases. Germline CDR1 reads MNHNS; CDR2 reads SASEGT. The CDR3 extends over 16 amino acids. The CDR3 is CASSGRTGGGTDTQYF. The CDR3 bases are TGTGCCAGCAGTGGCCGGACAGGGGGGGGGACAGATACGCAGTATTTT.

V is TRBV10-3 and J is TRBJ2-1; unclear D gene. Germline CDR1 reads ENHRY; CDR2 reads SYGVKD. V was cut by 3 bases and J by 8 bases, with 5 bases left in between. This CDR3 has 11 amino acids. The CDR3 loop is CAISDFDEQFF. CDR3 DNA sequence: TGTGCCATCAGTGACTTCGATGAGCAGTTCTTC.

A remark on this clonotype: At one end the junction does not follow the germline gene, possibly because of a read error. This CDR3 reads CASSLGLGRTAERFF. The CDR3 DNA follows: TGTGCCAGCAGTTTAGGTTTAGGCCGGACGGCAGAGCGGTTCTTC. The J gene is TRBJ2-1, the V gene TRBV12-3 or TRBV12-4; the D is unclear. This CDR3 region has 15 residues.

This clonotype has at least ten counts. The chain carries TRBV28 and TRBJ2-1, with 11 bases lining up with TRBD2. V lost 8 bases, J lost 0 bases, and 15 bases stayed unmatched. The CDR3 consists of 19 residues. Looked up from germline, CDR1 is MDHEN and CDR2 is SYDVKM. CDR3 in DNA: TGTGCCAGCTGGGGACTCCGGGGACTAGCGGAACACTCCTACAATGAGCAGTTCTTC. It encodes CASWGLRGLAEHSYNEQFF.

The CDR3 DNA reads TGTGCCAGCAGCGAACTAGCCAAAAACATTCAGTACTTC. Amino acid sequence: CASSELAKNIQYF. The J gene is TRBJ2-4, the V gene TRBV13; D ambiguous. Germline loops: CDR1 PRHDT, CDR2 FYEKMQ (reference sequence). V was trimmed by 5 bases and J by 0 bases, leaving 5 bases between them. The CDR3 is made up of 13 amino acids. Using reference TRBV13 and TRBJ2-4 for the parts outside the CDR3, the full variable domain is AAGVIQSPRHLIKEKRETATLKCYPIPRHDTVYWYQQGPGQDPQFLISFYEKMQSDKGSIPDRFSAQQFSDYHSELNMSSLELGDSALYFCASSELAKNIQYFGAGTRLSVL.

There are many counts of this clonotype. The chain uses TRBV5-5 and TRBJ1-2; a possible D gene is TRBD1 (5 bases). CDR1 is SGHKS and CDR2 is YYEKEE in the germline V gene (reference sequence). Trimming removed 0 bases at V and 8 bases at J, with 11 bases between. The CDR3 contains 13 residues. The CDR3 reads CASSLESRGGYTF. The CDR3 DNA follows: TGTGCCAGCAGCTTGGAGTCAAGGGGAGGCTACACCTTC.

The table lists this clonotype with many counts. This rearrangement joins TRBV12-3 or TRBV12-4 to TRBJ1-2; D unclear. This CDR3 spans 13 amino acids. Trimming stripped 6 bases from V and 3 bases from J, with 11 bases between. CDR3 residues: CASRSTDYYGYTF. Written as DNA, the CDR3 is TGTGCCAGCAGGTCCACAGACTACTATGGCTACACCTTC.

This clonotype was found many times. The rearrangement links TRBV20-1 to TRBJ2-7; 8 nucleotides line up with TRBD2. V was clipped by 2 bases and J by 9 bases; unmatched bases: 18. The germline gives CDR1 DFQATT, CDR2 SNEGSKA (reference sequence). The CDR3 spans 16 residues. For the CDR3, the DNA is TGCAGTGCTAGACGGACTAGCTGGTCCTTTCTTCAAGGGCAGTACTTC. Protein product: CSARRTSWSFLQGQYF.

In the case of this clonotype: A read error may explain this, as a much larger clone is one base away. V and J are TRBV2 and TRBJ2-7; a possible D gene is TRBD1 (5 bases). The end of the DNA aligns better with TRBJ2-1, so the J call may be wrong. CDR1 and CDR2 (germline): SNHLY, FYNNEI. This CDR3 is built from 16 residues. The CDR3 region has the DNA TGTGCCAGCAGGAAGCACCCTTTCAGGGCCTCCTACGAGCAGTTCTTC. Its protein is CASRKHPFRASYEQFF.

This clonotype was observed many times. The chain combines TRBV7-2 with TRBJ2-4; D is perhaps TRBD1 or TRBD2 (6 bases each). This CDR3 spans 17 amino acids. Per the germline V gene, CDR1 is SGHTA and CDR2 is FQGNSA. The germline V and J ends were trimmed by 4 bases and 5 bases, with 21 bases remaining between them. The CDR3 coding sequence is TGTGCCAGCAGCTCCTACCCGGGGGCGGACTTCGAAAACATTCAGTACTTC. Its protein is CASSSYPGADFENIQYF.

This clonotype was seen many times. The chain employs TRBV7-2 and TRBJ2-2; a weak D match, TRBD2 (6 bases). The CDR3 runs 16 residues. Trimming left V 5 bases short and J 4 bases short, with 17 bases between. CDR1 and CDR2 from the germline V gene are SGHTA and FQGNSA. The CDR3 DNA reads TGTGCCAGCAGCCCGGGACTTCGGTTCCTCACCGGGGAGCTGTTTTTT. Translating it yields CASSPGLRFLTGELFF.

This clonotype occurred a few times. This chain links TRBV9 with TRBJ2-1; TRBD2 matches at 9 bases. The CDR3 covers 15 residues. J lost 8 bases, V lost 0 bases, and 6 bases had no gene match. Germline values: CDR1 SGDLS, CDR2 YYNGEE. The CDR3 region is CASSVASAGGYEQFF. The CDR3 DNA is TGTGCCAGCAGCGTAGCCTCAGCGGGAGGATATGAGCAGTTCTTC. The full variable domain, rest sourced from reference TRBV9 and TRBJ2-1, is DSGVTQTPKHLITATGQRVTLRCSPRSGDLSVYWYQQSLDQGLQFLIQYYNGEERAKGNILERFSAQQFPDLHSELNLSSLELGDSALYFCASSVASAGGYEQFFGPGTRLTVL.

The J gene is TRBJ1-1, the V gene TRBV7-3, with TRBD1 as a possible D gene (6 bases). Germline CDR1 is SGHTA and CDR2 is FQGTGA. This CDR3 has 16 residues. Trimming took off 1 base at V and 4 bases at J, with 16 bases between the two ends. The CDR3: CASSLIGGRRSTEAFF. The DNA of the CDR3 is TGTGCCAGCAGCTTAATCGGGGGGCGGAGGAGCACTGAAGCTTTCTTT.

In its sample, this clonotype was seen once. The V gene is TRBV10-3, the J gene TRBJ2-2; a weak D match, TRBD1 (8 bases). The CDR3 consists of 17 residues. The V gene lost 4 bases and the J gene lost 4 bases, with 19 bases spanning the gap. CDR1 is ENHRY and CDR2 is SYGVKD in the germline V gene. CDR3 nucleotides: TGTGCCATCAGTGGGGGGGGACAGGTTCCCTCCACCGGGGAGCTGTTTTTT. This gives the protein CAISGGGQVPSTGELFF.

V and J are TRBV10-3 and TRBJ2-7, with D perhaps matching TRBD2 (6 bases). CDR3 length: 15 amino acids. Germline CDR1 and CDR2: ENHRY and SYGVKD. The ends were cut back, 10 bases at V and 3 bases at J, with 22 bases in the middle. CDR3 residues: CATRWGDGPLYEQYF. As DNA, the CDR3 is TGTGCCACGAGATGGGGGGACGGACCTCTCTACGAGCAGTACTTC.

In its sample, this clonotype was seen many times. CDR3 DNA sequence: TGTGCCAGCACCAGCTACGGGTTGACTAGCCTTATCAAAGAGACCCAGTACTTC. This gives the protein CASTSYGLTSLIKETQYF. The chain links TRBV3-1 to TRBJ2-5; 7 bases fit TRBD2. Trimming removed 7 bases from V and 3 bases from J; junction bases left unmatched: 20. The CDR3 extends over 18 amino acids. Germline CDR1 reads LGHDT; CDR2 reads YNNKEL (reference sequence).